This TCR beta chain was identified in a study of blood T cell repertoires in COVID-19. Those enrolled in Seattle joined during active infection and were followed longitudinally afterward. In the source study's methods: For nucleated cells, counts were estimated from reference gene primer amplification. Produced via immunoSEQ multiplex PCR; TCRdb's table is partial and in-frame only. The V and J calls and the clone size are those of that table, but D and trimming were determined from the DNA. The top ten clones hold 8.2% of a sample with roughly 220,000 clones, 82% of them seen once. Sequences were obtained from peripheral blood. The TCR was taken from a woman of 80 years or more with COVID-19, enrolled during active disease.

This CDR3 is CASSFAGVEQFF. The CDR3 DNA follows: TGTGCCAGCAGTTTTGCGGGAGTTGAGCAGTTCTTC. V and J are TRBV6-5 and TRBJ2-1; 7 bases are a match to TRBD2. The V and J ends lost 4 bases and 9 bases, in that order; junction bases with no gene match: 3. This CDR3 has 12 amino acids. The germline V gene encodes CDR1 MNHEY and CDR2 SVGAGI.